The rows below give T cell receptor beta chains drawn from one sample of a study of blood T cell repertoires in COVID-19. Using immunoSEQ multiplex PCR, the repertoire was profiled, and TCRdb retains in-frame clones only, with some absent. Of about 59,000 clones detected, about nine tenths appear once; the ten largest clones hold 6.5% to 9.5%. The specimen was peripheral blood. The receptors here all came from a human donor in a cohort sampled during active COVID-19. Each CDR3 is given with its conserved first and last residue. A D gene is named only where the DNA matches it firmly. Only part of the rows carry a size: once, few, many, or a class if the clone is expanded.

V gene	CDR3 length	J gene	clone size	D gene	CDR3 DNA	CDR3 protein
TRBV4-3	16	TRBJ2-2	.	TRBD2	TGCGCCAGCAGCCAACTAGCGGGGGTCGGCACCGGGGAGCTGTTTTTT	CASSQLAGVGTGELFF
TRBV5-4	18	TRBJ2-5	.	TRBD2	TGTGCCAGCAGCCGGGGCAGGACTAGCGGGATATACCCCGAGACCCAGTACTTC	CASSRGRTSGIYPETQYF
TRBV7-7	16	TRBJ2-1	.	TRBD2	TGTGCTAGCAGCCTAGGACTAGCGGGGCACTACAATGAGCAGTTCTTC	CASSLGLAGHYNEQFF
TRBV2	16	TRBJ2-3	.	TRBD2	TGTGCCAGCAGACTCCAACTAGCGGGAGGGCTAGATACGCAGTATTTT	CASRLQLAGGLDTQYF
TRBV18	18	TRBJ1-3	.	TRBD1	TGTGCCAGCTCGACTTCAATTGGGACAGGGATCTCTGGAAACACCATATATTTT	CASSTSIGTGISGNTIYF
TRBV7-9	14	TRBJ2-7	.	TRBD1	TGTGCCAGCAGCGGATACGGACAGGGTGGGGAGCAGTACTTC	CASSGYGQGGEQYF
TRBV4-3	16	TRBJ2-1	.	.	TGCGCCAGCAGCCGAGGTTGGGGCGCTTCCTACAATGAGCAGTTCTTC	CASSRGWGASYNEQFF
TRBV4-1	14	TRBJ2-5	.	.	TGCGCCAGCAGCCAAGAAGACAGGCAAGAGACCCAGTACTTC	CASSQEDRQETQYF
TRBV18	14	TRBJ2-1	.	TRBD2	TGTGCCAGCTCACCAAGGACTAGCTCTGATGAGCAGTTCTTC	CASSPRTSSDEQFF
TRBV5-5	15	TRBJ2-3	.	TRBD2	TGTGCCAGCACCTGGGGTCTAGCGGGAGGTGATACGCAGTATTTT	CASTWGLAGGDTQYF
TRBV5-4	12	TRBJ2-7	once	TRBD1	TGTGCCAGCAGCCTGGGACAGGGCGAGCAGTACTTC	CASSLGQGEQYF
TRBV9	15	TRBJ2-3	.	.	TGTGCCAGCAGCCCCGCTTCGACTAGCACAGATACGCAGTATTTT	CASSPASTSTDTQYF
TRBV7-2	16	TRBJ2-5	.	.	TGTGCCAGCAGCGACCGGCGTCGGGGGTCGGGAGAGACCCAGTACTTC	CASSDRRRGSGETQYF
TRBV11-2	17	TRBJ1-2	.	TRBD1	TGTGCCAGCAGCTTAGGGCCCGGGACAGGGGTGGACTATGGCTACACCTTC	CASSLGPGTGVDYGYTF
TRBV9	15	TRBJ2-5	.	TRBD2	TGTGCCAGCAGCGTCGTAGCGGGAACGGGGGAGACCCAGTACTTC	CASSVVAGTGETQYF
TRBV9	16	TRBJ2-1	medium-sized	.	TGTGCCAGCAGCGTAGACTCCGGGTATGGCTACAATGAGCAGTTCTTC	CASSVDSGYGYNEQFF
TRBV11-2	16	TRBJ2-1	.	TRBD2	TGTGCCAGCAGCTTAATGGTAGCGGGAGGGTACAATGAGCAGTTCTTC	CASSLMVAGGYNEQFF
TRBV6-2/TRBV6-3	19	TRBJ2-5	.	TRBD2	TGTGCCAGCAGCCCCACCCCGGGACTAGCGGGTCGGCCCCAAGAGACCCAGTACTTC	CASSPTPGLAGRPQETQYF
TRBV2	13	TRBJ2-5	.	.	TGTGCCAGCAGTGTAACAGGGTTAGAGACCCAGTACTTC	CASSVTGLETQYF
TRBV4-3	14	TRBJ1-5	.	TRBD1	TGCGCCAGCAGCCAAGGGACAGGGCGACAGCCCCAGCATTTT	CASSQGTGRQPQHF
TRBV28	15	TRBJ2-7	.	TRBD2	TGTGCCAGCAGTGGGGCTAGCGGGAGTTCCTACGAGCAGTACTTC	CASSGASGSSYEQYF
TRBV28	15	TRBJ2-5	.	TRBD2	TGTGCCAGCAGTTTAGCGGGAGTAACCCAAGAGACCCAGTACTTC	CASSLAGVTQETQYF
TRBV6-6	15	TRBJ1-5	.	.	TGTGCCAGCAAGAAGGGGGATTATAGCAATCAGCCCCAGCATTTT	CASKKGDYSNQPQHF
TRBV6-5	14	TRBJ2-1	.	.	TGTGCCAGCAGGGTAGGGAGCTCCTACAATGAGCAGTTCTTC	CASRVGSSYNEQFF
TRBV7-8	18	TRBJ2-3	.	TRBD2	TGTGCCAGCAGTGGACTAGCGGGATCCCCCCCCCGCACAGATACGCAGTATTTT	CASSGLAGSPPRTDTQYF
TRBV7-3	16	TRBJ2-1	few	TRBD2	TGTGCCAGCAGCCCGCACTCTAGCGGGGGAAACAATGAGCAGTTCTTC	CASSPHSSGGNNEQFF
TRBV4-1	14	TRBJ1-1	.	TRBD1	TGCGCCAGCAGCCAAGTTAGGGACAGCACTGAAGCTTTCTTT	CASSQVRDSTEAFF
TRBV28	14	TRBJ2-5	.	TRBD2	TGTGCCAGCAGCGTAGCGGGAGCTCAAGAGACCCAGTACTTC	CASSVAGAQETQYF
TRBV10-3	14	TRBJ1-6	.	TRBD1	TGTGCCATCAGTGAGACAGGGGCGTACTCACCCCTCCACTTT	CAISETGAYSPLHF